These 22 T cell receptor beta chains were all obtained from the same sample, sequenced in a study of T cell repertoires in cytomegalovirus infection. Each CDR3 protein is one row after TCRdb ran MiXCR on the reads. The sample includes roughly 640,000 distinct CDR3 sequences, 20% to 25% seen only once; the top ten take 8%. The specimen sequenced was CD8+ T cells from PBMCs. The receptors were gathered from a human donor in good health (CMV status not recorded). Some clones in this sample may be carry-over from other donors' samples.

Comments on this clonotype: Just one base apart from a much larger clone, this may be a read error. The chain joins TRBV7-2 to TRBJ1-2; possibly TRBD1 for D (5 bases). The CDR3 consists of 14 residues. Trimming stripped 5 bases from V and 3 bases from J, with 13 bases between. CDR1 SGHTA and CDR2 FQGNSA come from the germline V gene. The CDR3 DNA reads TGTGCCAGCAGCCTCGACGGGGCAGACTATGGCTACACCTTC. Encoded protein: CASSLDGADYGYTF.

Concerning this clonotype: One end of the junction does not line up with germline, which may come from a read error. The V and J genes are TRBV28 and TRBJ2-6; D might be TRBD1 (5 bases). Germline values: CDR1 MDHEN, CDR2 SYDVKM. This CDR3 region has 19 residues. The CDR3 sequence: CASSSPAGLLLSGAKVLTF. The CDR3 DNA follows: TGTGCCAGCAGTTCCCCGGCAGGTCTGCTTCTCTCTGGGGCCAAAGTCCTGACTTTC.

This clonotype is a singleton in its sample. The rearrangement uses TRBV29-1 and TRBJ1-1; D might be TRBD1 (5 bases). The V end lost 2 bases, the J end lost 1 base, and 8 bases lay between the germline ends. This CDR3 spans 13 amino acids. The germline CDR1 and CDR2 sequences are SQVTM and ANQGSEA. The CDR3 region is CSVERTTNTEAFF. In DNA form, the CDR3 reads TGCAGCGTTGAAAGGACAACGAACACTGAAGCTTTCTTT.

In this sample, this clonotype turned up once. V gene TRBV20-1 combines with J gene TRBJ1-2; the match to TRBD1 covers 7 bases. The V segment lost 5 bases and the J segment 8 bases; nucleotides outside the gene matches: 11. The CDR3 spans 13 residues. Germline V gives CDR1 DFQATT, CDR2 SNEGSKA (reference sequence). For the CDR3, the DNA is TGCAGTGCTCCTCGGGACAGTTATTTAGGCTACACCTTC. Translated, it gives CSAPRDSYLGYTF.

The chain employs TRBV28 and TRBJ2-7, with 8 bases aligning to TRBD1. The trim removed 4 bases at V and 6 bases at J, leaving 2 bases unmatched. Germline V gene data show CDR1 as MDHEN and CDR2 as SYDVKM. The CDR3 spans 12 residues. The CDR3 DNA sequence: TGTGCCAGCAGTTGGACAGGGAGCGAGCAGTACGTC. Its translation: CASSWTGSEQYV.

This clonotype was counted only a few times. The chain uses TRBV19 and TRBJ1-6; D might be TRBD1 (6 bases). The germline V and J ends were trimmed by 8 bases and 14 bases, with 19 bases remaining between them. Germline V lookup: CDR1 LNHDA, CDR2 SQIVND (reference sequence). This CDR3 region has 13 residues. CDR3 in amino acids: CASGPSGGSTLHF. The CDR3 DNA follows: TGTGCCAGTGGACCCTCTGGGGGCAGTACCCTCCACTTT.

The table lists this clonotype with many counts. V gene TRBV7-8 combines with J gene TRBJ2-1, with 11 bases aligning to TRBD2. The germline V gene encodes CDR1 SGHVS and CDR2 FQNEAQ. This CDR3 is 15 amino acids long. V lost 4 bases to trimming and J lost 8 bases; unmatched junction nucleotides: 7. The CDR3 coding sequence is TGTGCCAGCAGCTCGCTAGCGGGGGGCCGACATGAGCAGTTCTTC. Amino acids: CASSSLAGGRHEQFF.

The chain carries TRBV20-1 and TRBJ2-5; 8 positions agree with TRBD2. Germline CDR1 is DFQATT and CDR2 is SNEGSKA (reference sequence). CDR3 length: 14 amino acids. Trimming took 7 bases from V and 5 from J; bases not matched to a gene: 12. Here the CDR3 reads CSVTNRGGLETQYF. The CDR3 coding sequence is TGCAGTGTAACAAACCGGGGGGGGCTGGAGACCCAGTACTTC.

The genes are TRBV6-1 and TRBJ1-6; no definite D call. CDR3 length: 14 amino acids. Germline CDR1 is MNHNS and CDR2 is SASEGT. The V end was cut by 6 bases, the J end by 10 bases, with 16 bases between. In DNA, the CDR3 is TGTGCCAGCAGCCCTGGACGCCCGGCCTCACCCCTCCACTTT. Translating gives CASSPGRPASPLHF.

This clonotype was recorded many times. This chain links TRBV11-2 with TRBJ2-2; D may be TRBD1 (5 bases). Per germline, CDR1 SGHAT and CDR2 FQNNGV. V lost 4 bases to trimming and J lost 4 bases, with 7 bases between them. CDR3 length: 13 residues. The CDR3: CASSSGLTGELFF. In DNA, the CDR3 is TGTGCCAGCAGCTCAGGGCTCACCGGGGAGCTGTTTTTT.

This clonotype showed up just a few times. The CDR3 loop reads CASSRQYTF. CDR3 nucleotide sequence: TGCGCCAGCAGTCGACAGTACACCTTC. J is TRBJ1-2 and V is TRBV23-1, with a possible D match to TRBD1 (5 bases). TRBV23-1 is an ORF, and what it does is uncertain. Trimming left V 4 bases short and J 11 bases short, with 5 bases between. The CDR3 totals 9 residues.

Comment on this clonotype: This may arise from a read error, as a much more abundant clone is one base away. The genes are TRBV6-6 and TRBJ1-3; the D is unclear. This CDR3 is built from 16 residues. CDR1 and CDR2 (germline): MNHNY, SVGAGI (reference sequence). CDR3 residues: CTSSYSKGVSGNTIYF. The CDR3 region has the DNA TGTACCAGCAGTTACTCGAAGGGTGTCTCTGGAAACACCATATATTTT.

This clonotype was observed at least ten times. The chain recombines TRBV7-2 with TRBJ2-3; D call uncertain. V was trimmed by 2 bases and J by 1 base, leaving 7 bases between them. The CDR3 has 14 amino acids. In germline, CDR1 is SGHTA, CDR2 FQGNSA. The CDR3 DNA is TGTGCCAGCAGCTTAATCAGTGGCACAGATACGCAGTATTTT. It specifies CASSLISGTDTQYF.

The rearrangement uses TRBV6-5 and TRBJ2-1; TRBD2 agrees at 8 bases. The CDR3 has 17 residues. After removal of 2 bases from V and 7 bases from J, the junction contained 13 bases not matched to a gene. Germline V CDR1 and CDR2: MNHEY, SVGAGI. CDR3 DNA sequence: TGTGCCAGCAGTTACGGCAGCGGGGGCTCAAACTTTAATGAGCAGTTCTTC. This translates into CASSYGSGGSNFNEQFF.

This chain connects TRBV3-1 to TRBJ2-5; no definite D call. Trimming took 5 bases from V and 2 from J, leaving 6 bases between them. Germline CDR1 reads LGHDT; CDR2 reads YNNKEL (reference sequence). This CDR3 has 12 amino acids. The CDR3 loop is CASSRVQETQYF. CDR3 sequence (DNA): TGTGCCAGCAGCAGGGTACAAGAGACCCAGTACTTC.

This clonotype has only a few counts. CDR3 sequence: CASSRGTGKDYEQYV. In nucleotides, the CDR3 is TGTGCCAGCAGCAGGGGGACAGGGAAGGATTACGAGCAGTACGTC. The V and J genes are TRBV6-2 or TRBV6-3 and TRBJ2-7, with 9 bases matching TRBD1. Germline loops: CDR1 MNHEY, CDR2 SVGEGT. The CDR3 contains 15 residues. V gave up 6 bases and J gave up 4 bases; unmatched junction bases: 10.

The CDR3 DNA reads as TGTGCCAGCAGCTGGACTAGCCTGTCGAATGAGCAGTTCTTC. As protein: CASSWTSLSNEQFF. The chain employs TRBV7-6 and TRBJ2-1; 8 bases match TRBD2. Germline V CDR1 and CDR2: SGHVS, FNYEAQ. The CDR3 runs to 14 residues. Germline trimming cut 4 bases from V and 7 bases from J; bases unmatched to any gene: 6.

The J gene is TRBJ2-7, the V gene TRBV28; D might be TRBD1 (7 bases). CDR3 size: 15 residues. Germline assignment: CDR1 MDHEN and CDR2 SYDVKM. Trimming cost V 2 bases and J 5 bases, with 16 bases left between them. The CDR3 spells CASSLGQGGKDEQYF. For the CDR3, the DNA is TGTGCCAGCAGTTTAGGGCAGGGGGGAAAAGACGAGCAGTACTTC.

This clonotype was detected ten times or more. The chain employs TRBV7-9 and TRBJ2-7, with 9 bases matching TRBD1. The junction had 7 bases not matched to a gene; V was cut back by 5 bases and J by 2 bases. Germline V gene sequence: CDR1 SEHNR, CDR2 FQNEAQ (reference sequence). CDR3 length: 15 amino acids. The CDR3 sequence: CASSHTRDRAYEQYF. In nucleotides, the CDR3 is TGTGCCAGCAGCCACACCCGGGACAGGGCCTACGAGCAGTACTTC.

The rearrangement uses TRBV24-1 and TRBJ2-1; D remains ambiguous. The CDR3 has 11 amino acids. Germline lookup yields CDR1 KGHDR and CDR2 SFDVKD. V was pared by 9 bases and J by 6 bases, with 8 bases between. CDR3 coding DNA: TGTGCCACCGCTGGCCCCAATGAGCAGTTCTTC. This sequence encodes CATAGPNEQFF.

This clonotype was seen more than once but under ten times. For the CDR3, the DNA is TGTGCCAGCAGTTGGGTTGCGACCTTGAACACTGAAGCTTTCTTT. This translates into CASSWVATLNTEAFF. This sequence joins TRBV6-2 or TRBV6-3 and TRBJ1-1; D call uncertain. V was clipped by 4 bases and J by 0 bases, with 12 bases between them. There are 15 residues in the CDR3. The germline V gene has CDR1 MNHEY and CDR2 SVGEGT.

With regard to this clonotype: Just one base apart from a much larger clone, this may be a read error. V gene TRBV12-3 or TRBV12-4 combines with J gene TRBJ1-3; 7 bases align to TRBD1. This CDR3 has 14 residues. Trimming took 7 bases from V and 0 from J; bases not matched to a gene: 3. The CDR3 loop reads CASNRQGSGNTIYF. The CDR3 DNA reads as TGTGCCAGCAATCGACAGGGCTCTGGAAACACCATATATTTT.